This TCR beta chain originates from a study of blood T cells in healthy people across ages. V gave up 0 bases and J gave up 6 bases, with 10 bases separating them. Germline-derived CDR1 and CDR2 are DFQATT and SNEGSKA (reference sequence). The CDR3 loop spans 13 amino acids. Then a second PCR, running about 7 to 11 cycles, was carried out with a sample-barcoded 5' primer and a J-beta primer mix. One entry per CDR3 protein results from TCRdb running MiXCR on the 5' RACE reads. The data contain just over 1 million distinct CDR3 sequences, under 55% of them singletons. This clonotype was found a few times. Its target is unknown. Whole-study results and caveats: Naive T cell percentage showed a strong correlation with TCR beta diversity. From one million sequenced T cells, diversity estimates were lower bounds.

The chain couples TRBV20-1 to TRBJ2-3; D unclear. The sample comprised blood. The clonotype originates from an older woman in good health. For the CDR3, the DNA is TGCAGTGCTAGAGATTCAGGTCTTGATACGCAGTATTTT. It translates to CSARDSGLDTQYF.